This is a list of T cell receptor beta chains from one sample in a study of identical twins. TCRdb reanalysed the 5' RACE reads using MiXCR and keeps one entry per CDR3 protein. The sample lists about 720,000 distinct CDR3 sequences, around 8.3% seen once, with 0.85% to 1% in the top ten. These sequences were also reported in another study, on yellow fever vaccine responses in identical twins.

The material sequenced was PBMCs. Source of these receptors: a woman between 18 and 29 years old in good health. The CDR3 runs from the conserved cysteine through the conserved F or W. A D gene is named only where the DNA matches it firmly. Where a row states a size, it is once, few, many or the class of an expanded clone; other rows omit it.

>.|TRBJ1-1|few|TRBV7-2
CASASGIAAFF
TGTGCCAGCGCTTCAGGGATTGCGGCTTTCTTT
>.|TRBJ1-5|.|TRBV6-1
CASSPGQSNQPQHF
TGTGCCAGCAGCCCCGGACAGAGCAATCAGCCCCAGCATTTT
>TRBD2|TRBJ2-7|few|TRBV2
CASRTSESSYEQYF
TGTGCCAGCCGGACTAGCGAGAGCTCCTACGAGCAGTACTTC
>.|TRBJ2-1|few|TRBV9
CASSVDRPDYNEQFF
TGTGCCAGCAGCGTAGACAGACCCGACTACAATGAGCAGTTCTTC
>TRBD1|TRBJ1-1|few|TRBV29-1
CSGGDTGATEAFF
TGCAGCGGGGGAGACACAGGGGCCACTGAAGCTTTCTTT
>TRBD2|TRBJ2-2|.|TRBV4-1
CASSLTSGGAGGELFF
TGCGCCAGCAGCCTGACTAGCGGGGGGGCAGGCGGGGAGCTGTTTTTT
>.|TRBJ2-7|.|TRBV6-1
CASGRQESSYEQYF
TGTGCCAGCGGAAGACAGGAGAGCTCCTACGAGCAGTACTTC
>.|TRBJ1-6|few|TRBV5-1
CASSNLQNSYNSPLHF
TGCGCCAGCAGCAACTTACAGAACTCCTATAATTCACCCCTCCACTTT
>.|TRBJ2-5|.|TRBV12-3/TRBV12-4
CASSDFGGETQYF
TGTGCCAGCAGTGACTTTGGGGGTGAGACCCAGTACTTC
>.|TRBJ2-5|few|TRBV29-1
CSVVGPQGHQETQYF
TGCAGCGTTGTGGGGCCACAGGGACACCAAGAGACCCAGTACTTC
>.|TRBJ2-7|few|TRBV13
CASSFPNKYYEQYF
TGTGCCAGCAGCTTCCCGAATAAATACTACGAGCAGTACTTC
>TRBD2|TRBJ2-2|.|TRBV7-3
CASSPRGGMNTGELFF
TGTGCCAGCAGTCCCCGGGGGGGTATGAACACCGGGGAGCTGTTTTTT
>.|TRBJ2-3|many|TRBV7-2
CASSWGHTDTQYF
TGTGCCAGCAGCTGGGGACACACAGATACGCAGTATTTT
>.|TRBJ1-6|.|TRBV27
CASSRPNSPLHF
TGTGCCAGCAGCCGCCCGAATTCACCCCTCCACTTT
>.|TRBJ2-1|many|TRBV18
CASSPYGGGNNEQFF
TGTGCCAGCTCACCATACGGGGGTGGAAACAATGAGCAGTTCTTC
>.|TRBJ2-7|few|TRBV9
CASSVAGRWDEQYF
TGTGCCAGCAGCGTGGCCGGGAGATGGGACGAGCAGTACTTC
>.|TRBJ1-1|few|TRBV3-1
CASSPEGGENTEAFF
TGTGCCAGCAGCCCAGAGGGGGGGGAGAACACTGAAGCTTTCTTT
>TRBD1|TRBJ1-6|many|TRBV10-3
CAPDRGLGNSPLHF
TGTGCCCCGGACAGGGGTTTGGGGAATTCACCCCTCCACTTT
>.|TRBJ2-1|many|TRBV7-9
CASSLNHPGPRNEQFF
TGTGCCAGCAGCCTGAACCATCCCGGTCCACGAAATGAGCAGTTCTTC
>TRBD1|TRBJ2-5|many|TRBV5-6
CASSLRTGAETQYF
TGTGCCAGCAGCTTGCGGACAGGGGCCGAGACCCAGTACTTC
>TRBD2|TRBJ2-3|few|TRBV6-4
CASSGTSGGTDTQYF
TGTGCCAGCAGTGGAACAAGCGGGGGCACAGATACGCAGTATTTT
>.|TRBJ2-1|.|TRBV12-3/TRBV12-4
CASNSRQIGSNEQFF
TGTGCCAGCAACTCTAGACAGATAGGTTCCAATGAGCAGTTCTTC
>.|TRBJ1-2|.|TRBV12-3/TRBV12-4
CASSPLSYGYTF
TGTGCCAGCAGTCCGCTGTCCTATGGCTACACCTTC
>TRBD1|TRBJ2-1|few|TRBV11-2
CASSSTLQGNNEQFF
TGTGCCAGCAGCTCAACCCTACAGGGGAACAATGAGCAGTTCTTC
>.|TRBJ1-1|.|TRBV19
CASSPGGPTEAFF
TGTGCCAGTAGTCCGGGGGGCCCCACTGAAGCTTTCTTT
>TRBD1|TRBJ2-1|.|TRBV4-2
CASSQEGQGRDEQFF
TGTGCCAGCAGCCAAGAGGGACAGGGGAGGGATGAGCAGTTCTTC
>.|TRBJ2-2|few|TRBV5-6
CASSHLSGTHTGELFF
TGTGCCAGCAGCCATCTTTCCGGGACACACACCGGGGAGCTGTTTTTT
>.|TRBJ2-7|many|TRBV7-9
CASSSGTPYEQYF
TGTGCCAGCAGCTCCGGGACACCCTACGAGCAGTACTTC
>.|TRBJ1-1|.|TRBV3-1
CASSQWSGDSEAFF
TGTGCCAGCAGCCAATGGTCTGGGGACTCTGAAGCTTTCTTT
>.|TRBJ2-7|many|TRBV7-2
CASSLEGVGTYEQYF
TGTGCCAGCAGCTTAGAGGGGGTAGGGACCTACGAGCAGTACTTC
>TRBD1|TRBJ2-3|few|TRBV5-5
CASSEDRGRLDTQYF
TGTGCCAGCAGCGAGGACAGGGGGCGCTTAGATACGCAGTATTTT
>TRBD2|TRBJ2-5|.|TRBV11-1
CASSLAPGGPELPPETQYF
TGTGCCAGCAGCTTAGCGCCGGGAGGGCCAGAATTGCCCCCAGAGACCCAGTACTTC
>.|TRBJ2-3|.|TRBV6-5
CASGSGRSTDTQYF
TGTGCCAGCGGTTCGGGACGTAGCACAGATACGCAGTATTTT
>.|TRBJ2-3|.|TRBV28
CASSALPPAVNTQYF
TGTGCCAGCAGTGCCCTCCCCCCGGCGGTAAATACGCAGTATTTT
>TRBD2|TRBJ2-2|.|TRBV7-8
CASSPDFSGRANTGELFF
TGTGCCAGCAGCCCTGACTTTAGCGGGAGGGCGAACACCGGGGAGCTGTTTTTT